The 3 T cell receptor beta chains listed next were all sequenced from one sample in a study of PD-1 blockade in classical Hodgkin lymphoma. Each patient experienced a relapse that followed autologous stem cell transplantation, and brentuximab vedotin exposure varied. This table comes from immunoSEQ multiplex PCR, and its TCRdb copy is limited to in-frame clones, with some not included. Among 90,000 to 120,000 clones listed, nearly 90% were seen once. Here the sequenced sample was peripheral blood mononuclear cells (PBMCs), taken before the second cycle of nivolumab. These receptors came from a human donor with classical Hodgkin lymphoma.

For this clone: The junction does not match germline at one end; this may be a read error. The J gene is TRBJ1-4, the V gene TRBV7-9; TRBD1 is a possible D gene (5 bases). This CDR3 is 18 amino acids long. In germline, CDR1 is SEHNR, CDR2 FQNEAQ (reference sequence). The CDR3 DNA reads as TGTGCCAACAGCTTAGGAGGGGTGTATAGGTCGGCTAATGAAAAACTGTTTTTT. Its translation: CANSLGGVYRSANEKLFF.

The chain carries TRBV25-1 and TRBJ1-3, with D possibly matching TRBD1 (5 bases). V lost 3 bases, J lost 2 bases, and 8 bases lay in between. Per the germline V gene, CDR1 is MGHDK and CDR2 is SYGVNS. This CDR3 region has 14 residues. This chain's CDR3 is CASSEGGTGNTIYF. For the CDR3, the DNA is TGTGCCAGCAGTGAGGGGGGAACTGGAAACACCATATATTTT.

The chain couples TRBV5-1 to TRBJ2-5; 15 nucleotides match TRBD2. CDR3 length: 17 residues. Germline CDR1 SGHRS, CDR2 YFSETQ. Trimming took 0 bases from V and 6 from J; bases not matched to a gene: 6. The CDR3 region has the DNA TGCGCCAGCAGCTTGGTGGGACTAGCGGGAGGTTCCAAGACCCAGTACTTC. This sequence encodes CASSLVGLAGGSKTQYF.